Following are 22 T cell receptor beta chains from one sample sequenced in a study of early T cells in non-severe SARS-CoV-2 infection. TCRdb fed the 5' RACE reads into MiXCR, producing one record per CDR3 protein. The sample yields under 85,000 distinct CDR3 sequences, about 14% seen once. The sequences come from whole blood, collected at baseline. Receptors originate from an adult who was a healthcare worker with PCR-confirmed SARS-CoV-2 infection or an uninfected control (not recorded which).

The chain links TRBV7-3 to TRBJ2-2; TRBD2 matches 13 bases. Looked up from germline, CDR1 is SGHTA and CDR2 is FQGTGA. CDR3 length: 16 residues. The trim removed 6 bases at V and 6 bases at J, leaving 7 bases unmatched. DNA for the CDR3: TGTGCCAGCAGTCAACCTACTAGCGGGAGGGCCGGGGAGCTGTTTTTT. Amino acid sequence: CASSQPTSGRAGELFF.

The J gene is TRBJ2-7, the V gene TRBV7-2; D uncertain. V was shortened by 6 bases and J by 6 bases, with 18 bases between the two germline ends. Germline V lookup: CDR1 SGHTA, CDR2 FQGNSA. The CDR3 runs to 14 residues. The CDR3 spells CASRTGPSGFEQYF. The CDR3 nucleotides are TGTGCCAGCAGGACTGGACCGTCTGGATTCGAGCAGTACTTC.

This clonotype was found a few times. The chain is built from TRBV7-8 and TRBJ2-1, with TRBD2 identical over 14 bases. This CDR3 region has 16 residues. Germline lookup yields CDR1 SGHVS and CDR2 FQNEAQ. Trimming removed 5 bases from V and 8 bases from J; junction bases left unmatched: 8. CDR3 in amino acids: CASSPHRLAGGYEQFF. DNA of the CDR3: TGTGCCAGCAGCCCTCATAGACTAGCGGGAGGGTATGAGCAGTTCTTC.

In the case of this clonotype: The CDR3 does not end in the conserved phenylalanine or tryptophan, so this is likely a read error. The limits of the CDR3 on the DNA are not certain, so only TCRdb's listed CDR3 is given. V gene TRBV28 combines with J gene TRBJ2-5; the table names TRBD1, a call not compared with the DNA. The CDR3 extends over 12 residues, inclusive of both ends. Germline CDR1 and CDR2: MDHEN and SYDVKM. The CDR3 loop is CASSTSGVAPNV.

V is TRBV7-9 and J is TRBJ2-7, with a tentative D call TRBD2 (5 bases). V dropped 5 bases and J dropped 0 bases, with 20 bases sitting between them. The CDR3 runs to 17 residues. Germline CDR1 reads SEHNR; CDR2 reads FQNEAQ (reference sequence). CDR3 in amino acids: CASSLLGGGSSSYEQYF. Here the CDR3 DNA reads TGTGCCAGCAGCCTGTTAGGAGGCGGGTCGAGCTCCTACGAGCAGTACTTC. The variable domain in full, completed from reference TRBV7-9 and TRBJ2-7, reads DTGVSQNPRHKITKRGQNVTFRCDPISEHNRLYWYRQTLGQGPEFLTYFQNEAQLEKSRLLSDRFSAERPKGSFSTLEIQRTEQGDSAMYLCASSLLGGGSSSYEQYFGPGTRLTVT.

This clonotype appeared a few times. V and J are TRBV7-3 and TRBJ1-2, with 9 bases matching TRBD1. Germline V CDR1 and CDR2: SGHTA, FQGTGA. J was trimmed by 3 bases and V by 0 bases; bases with no gene match: 2. The CDR3 has 15 amino acids. The CDR3, as DNA: TGTGCCAGCAGCTTAACGGGACAGGGAGACTATGGCTACACCTTC. Its translation: CASSLTGQGDYGYTF.

At least ten counts were recorded for this clonotype. This chain uses TRBV14 with TRBJ2-2; no reliable D call. V was clipped by 3 bases and J by 6 bases, with 8 bases between them. Looked up from germline, CDR1 is SGHDN and CDR2 is FVKESK. The CDR3 has 13 residues. As DNA, the CDR3 is TGTGCCAGCAGCCAGAAAATGGCCGGGGAGCTGTTTTTT. Translation gives CASSQKMAGELFF. The full variable domain, rest sourced from reference TRBV14 and TRBJ2-2, is EAGVTQFPSHSVIEKGQTVTLRCDPISGHDNLYWYRRVMGKEIKFLLHFVKESKQDESGMPNNRFLAERTGGTYSTLKVQPAELEDSGVYFCASSQKMAGELFFGEGSRLTVL.

The gene calls are TRBV6-6 and TRBJ1-5; D perhaps matches TRBD1 (5 bases). Germline assignment: CDR1 MNHNY and CDR2 SVGAGI (reference sequence). The CDR3 runs to 14 residues. The V and J ends lost 2 bases and 4 bases respectively, with 9 bases between them. CDR3 DNA: TGTGCCAGCAGTTACCCCGAGGGGAATCAGCCCCAGCATTTT. Its translation: CASSYPEGNQPQHF.

This clonotype was detected only once. The chain couples TRBV11-1 to TRBJ2-7; 9 nucleotides match TRBD2. J lost 0 bases, V lost 4 bases, and 4 bases had no gene match. The CDR3 is 15 residues long. The germline V gene has CDR1 SGHAT and CDR2 FQDESV (reference sequence). As DNA, the CDR3 is TGTGCCAGCAGCTCGAGACTAGCGGCCTCCTACGAGCAGTACTTC. It is translated as CASSSRLAASYEQYF.

This clonotype was seen a handful of times. V usage is TRBV7-8 and J usage is TRBJ1-1; 7 nucleotides line up with TRBD1. CDR3 length: 16 residues. Trimming took 0 bases from V and 5 from J; bases not matched to a gene: 9. The germline V gene encodes CDR1 SGHVS and CDR2 FQNEAQ. CDR3: CASSLAPTGRWTEAFF. The CDR3 DNA is TGTGCCAGCAGCTTAGCACCGACAGGGCGTTGGACTGAAGCTTTCTTT.

This clonotype showed up just a few times. This chain links TRBV2 with TRBJ2-5; 7 bases fit TRBD1. CDR3 length equals 14 residues. V lost 10 bases, J lost 5 bases, and 13 bases stayed unmatched. The germline gives CDR1 SNHLY, CDR2 FYNNEI. CDR3 coding DNA: TGTGCCACCTCTCCCCCGACAGGGCGGGAGACCCAGTACTTC. Translation gives CATSPPTGRETQYF. The variable domain in full, with the rest retrieved from reference TRBV2 and TRBJ2-5, is EPEVTQTPSHQVTQMGQEVILRCVPISNHLYFYWYRQILGQKVEFLVSFYNNEISEKSEIFDDQFSVERPDGSNFTLKIRSTKLEDSAMYFCATSPPTGRETQYFGPGTRLLVL.

The chain carries TRBV12-3 or TRBV12-4 and TRBJ1-5; D may be TRBD1 (6 bases). The V end was cut by 5 bases, the J end by 2 bases, with 13 bases between. CDR3 length: 15 amino acids. The CDR3 protein is CASSMIGGGNQPQHF. In DNA, the CDR3 is TGTGCCAGCAGTATGATCGGGGGCGGCAATCAGCCCCAGCATTTT.

CDR3 amino acids: CATSDTSRYEQYF. Here the CDR3 DNA reads TGTGCCACCAGTGATACGTCGCGGTACGAGCAGTACTTC. The V and J genes are TRBV24-1 and TRBJ2-7, with unresolved D. Between the trimmed V and J ends, which lost 3 bases and 4 bases, there was a span of 9 bases. Looked up from germline, CDR1 is KGHDR and CDR2 is SFDVKD. This CDR3 spans 13 amino acids.

A few counts support this clonotype. The J gene is TRBJ2-2, the V gene TRBV6-5, with a possible D match to TRBD1 (6 bases). V was pared by 7 bases and J by 1 base, with 16 bases between. Germline CDR1 reads MNHEY; CDR2 reads SVGAGI. CDR3 length: 16 amino acids. The CDR3 spells CASTPWGTRNTGELFF. CDR3 nucleotide sequence: TGTGCCAGCACTCCATGGGGGACACGGAACACCGGGGAGCTGTTTTTT.

The rearrangement uses TRBV18 and TRBJ2-5, with D maybe TRBD2 (6 bases). Trimming cost V 1 base and J 0 bases, with 6 bases left between them. In germline, CDR1 is KGHSH, CDR2 LQKENI. The CDR3 extends over 14 amino acids. CDR3 region: CASSPRGNQETQYF. The DNA of the CDR3 is TGTGCCAGCTCACCACGCGGGAACCAAGAGACCCAGTACTTC.

This clonotype was counted a few times. The chain combines TRBV28 with TRBJ2-2; 11 bases line up with TRBD2. The CDR3 has 18 residues. Trimming took 5 bases from V and 5 from J; bases not matched to a gene: 13. Germline V gene data show CDR1 as MDHEN and CDR2 as SYDVKM. The CDR3 loop is CASSPPGLAGGRTGELFF. In DNA form, the CDR3 reads TGTGCCAGCAGTCCGCCGGGGCTAGCGGGAGGTCGGACCGGGGAGCTGTTTTTT.

This clonotype was seen many times. This rearrangement joins TRBV18 to TRBJ1-1, with 7 bases that match TRBD1. Trimming at V came to 3 bases and at J to 5 bases, leaving 3 bases not matched to a gene. Germline V CDR1 and CDR2: KGHSH, LQKENI. This CDR3 has 13 residues. The CDR3 spells CASSPDRVTEAFF. In DNA form, the CDR3 reads TGTGCCAGCTCACCTGACAGGGTTACTGAAGCTTTCTTT.

The chain couples TRBV2 to TRBJ2-7, with a weak D call TRBD1 (5 bases). V gave up 9 bases and J gave up 6 bases, with 21 bases separating them. Per germline, CDR1 SNHLY and CDR2 FYNNEI. CDR3 size: 14 residues. DNA of the CDR3: TGTGCCAGTTCTACCCAGGGAAGTCTGGGCGAGCAGTACTTC. It translates to CASSTQGSLGEQYF.

This sequence joins TRBV28 and TRBJ2-4, with 7 bases lining up with TRBD1. Trimming at V came to 7 bases and at J to 8 bases, leaving 11 bases not matched to a gene. From germline, CDR1 is MDHEN and CDR2 SYDVKM. The CDR3 is 14 amino acids. CDR3 in amino acids: CASIRGRGLDIQYF. DNA for the CDR3: TGTGCCAGCATTAGAGGAAGGGGGCTGGACATTCAGTACTTC.

The V gene is TRBV6-5, the J gene TRBJ2-7; 8 bases map to TRBD1. The CDR3 runs to 14 residues. J gave up 4 bases and V 6 bases, and 8 bases lay outside the gene matches. CDR1 MNHEY and CDR2 SVGAGI come from the germline V gene. The CDR3 protein is CASSTGQVEYEQYF. Here the CDR3 DNA reads TGTGCCAGCAGCACGGGACAGGTAGAGTACGAGCAGTACTTC.

This clonotype was observed a handful of times. The CDR3 region is CASSPDRGRPQHF. The CDR3 DNA reads TGTGCCAGCAGTCCGGACAGGGGTAGGCCCCAGCATTTT. The rearrangement joins TRBV2 to TRBJ1-5, with 9 bases aligning to TRBD1. The CDR3 is made up of 13 amino acids. J was trimmed by 9 bases and V by 5 bases; bases with no gene match: 5. Germline values: CDR1 SNHLY, CDR2 FYNNEI.

This clonotype was counted ten times or more. The chain combines TRBV11-3 with TRBJ2-1, with no clear D. This CDR3 is 12 amino acids long. The germline V and J ends were trimmed by 5 bases and 9 bases, with 11 bases remaining between them. Germline CDR1 is SGHNT and CDR2 is YENEEA. CDR3 amino acids: CASSPAGPEQFF. The CDR3 nucleotides are TGTGCCAGCAGCCCCGCCGGTCCTGAGCAGTTCTTC.